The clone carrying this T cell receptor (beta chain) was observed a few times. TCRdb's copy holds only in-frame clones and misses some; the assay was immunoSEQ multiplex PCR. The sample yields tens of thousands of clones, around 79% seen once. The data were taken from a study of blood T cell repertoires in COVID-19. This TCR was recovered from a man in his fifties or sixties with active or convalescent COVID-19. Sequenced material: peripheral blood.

The DNA for the CDR3 is TGTGCCAGCAGTTCGCGAGGACAGGGATCGGAGACCCAGTACTTC. It yields the protein CASSSRGQGSETQYF. This chain connects TRBV28 to TRBJ2-5; 8 positions match TRBD1. Germline trimming cut 4 bases from V and 5 bases from J; bases unmatched to any gene: 9. CDR1 MDHEN and CDR2 SYDVKM come from the germline V gene. The CDR3 runs 15 residues. The full variable domain, its missing parts supplied by reference TRBV28 and TRBJ2-5, is DVKVTQSSRYLVKRTGEKVFLECVQDMDHENMFWYRQDPGLGLRLIYFSYDVKMKEKGDIPEGYSVSREKKERFSLILESASTNQTSMYLCASSSRGQGSETQYFGPGTRLLVL.